These 27 T cell receptor beta chains share one sample of origin, sequenced in a study of blood T cell repertoires in COVID-19. Method: immunoSEQ multiplex PCR; TCRdb's copy keeps in-frame clones and lacks some. The data contain approximately 200,000 clones, 70% to 85% of them singletons. The source material was peripheral blood. The receptors were sampled from a human donor with acute or convalescent COVID-19. The donor label of this sample is uncertain.

The V call is TRBV3-1 (or the pseudogene TRBV3-2), the J call TRBJ2-2; 7 bases match TRBD2. The CDR3 has 15 residues. V shed 1 base and J 3 bases; nucleotides not matched to a gene: 2. CDR1 and CDR2 from the germline V gene are LGHDT and YNNKEL (reference sequence). CDR3 sequence: CASSQGGGDTGELFF. For the CDR3, the DNA is TGTGCCAGCAGCCAAGGGGGAGGGGACACCGGGGAGCTGTTTTTT.

The V gene is TRBV5-1, the J gene TRBJ1-2, with TRBD1 identical over 7 bases. Trimming cost V 0 bases and J 6 bases; bases outside gene matches: 11. The CDR3 sequence is 16 residues long. Germline V gene lookup returns CDR1 SGHRS and CDR2 YFSETQ. The chain's CDR3 is CASSLGGTVSWDGYTF. CDR3 in DNA: TGCGCCAGCAGCTTGGGGGGGACAGTCTCTTGGGATGGCTACACCTTC.

This CDR3 is CASSNRSGRASETQYF. CDR3 DNA sequence: TGTGCCAGCAGCAACCGTAGCGGGAGGGCCTCGGAGACCCAGTACTTC. This chain joins TRBV7-2 and TRBJ2-5; 11 bases align to TRBD2. Germline CDR1 and CDR2: SGHTA and FQGNSA. The CDR3 is 16 amino acids. With V trimmed by 5 bases and J by 5 bases, 10 bases remained unmatched.

This clone came up a few times. The chain carries TRBV6-6 and TRBJ2-1; 7 nucleotides align to TRBD2. The junction had 11 bases not matched to a gene; V was cut back by 7 bases and J by 8 bases. Germline loops: CDR1 MNHNY, CDR2 SVGAGI (reference sequence). CDR3 length: 14 residues. This CDR3 reads CASTKRGRADEQFF. The CDR3, as DNA: TGTGCCAGCACCAAACGGGGGAGGGCCGATGAGCAGTTCTTC.

The CDR3 region has the DNA TGTGCCAGCTCCCCGGGACGGAGGGACTACGAGCAGTACTTC. Translating it yields CASSPGRRDYEQYF. The chain is built from TRBV18 and TRBJ2-7, with a possible D match to TRBD2 (6 bases). The CDR3 has 14 amino acids. Trimming pared 6 bases from V and 3 bases from J, leaving 15 bases between. Germline CDR1 and CDR2: KGHSH and LQKENI.

This chain joins TRBV29-1 and TRBJ1-2; 7 bases map to TRBD1. Germline V gene data show CDR1 as SQVTM and CDR2 as ANQGSEA. CDR3 length: 13 amino acids. Unmatched junction bases numbered 4, after V lost 5 bases and J lost 1 base. The DNA for the CDR3 is TGCAGCGTTTTCGACAGGGATAACTATGGCTACACCTTC. This sequence encodes CSVFDRDNYGYTF.

V gene TRBV5-6 combines with J gene TRBJ1-5, with 10 bases aligning to TRBD1. Per germline, CDR1 SGHDT and CDR2 YYEEEE. CDR3 length: 17 amino acids. J gave up 7 bases and V 4 bases, and 14 bases lay outside the gene matches. CDR3 region: CASSAGQGPVGHQPQHF. In nucleotides, the CDR3 is TGTGCCAGCAGCGCGGGACAGGGGCCCGTGGGGCACCAGCCCCAGCATTTT.

The chain couples TRBV18 to TRBJ2-2; 10 bases agree with TRBD1. The CDR3 length is 16 residues. Trimming took 6 bases from V and 1 from J; bases not matched to a gene: 5. CDR1 and CDR2 from the germline V gene are KGHSH and LQKENI. DNA of the CDR3: TGTGCCAGCTCCGGGGACAGGGGCCGGAACACCGGGGAGCTGTTTTTT. This codes for CASSGDRGRNTGELFF.

The J gene is TRBJ2-7, the V gene TRBV28; 13 bases are shared with TRBD2. The trim removed 6 bases at V and 1 base at J, leaving 6 bases unmatched. The germline V gene encodes CDR1 MDHEN and CDR2 SYDVKM. CDR3 length: 16 amino acids. This chain's CDR3 is CASREGGLAGSYEQYF. The CDR3 DNA is TGTGCCAGCAGAGAGGGGGGACTAGCGGGATCCTACGAGCAGTACTTC.

This clone was found a few times. The CDR3 DNA reads TGTGCCAGCAGTTTTGTGGACACCAACTATGGCTACACCTTC. Protein: CASSFVDTNYGYTF. The V call is TRBV27, the J call TRBJ1-2, with D perhaps matching TRBD1 (5 bases). Trimming took 3 bases from V and 2 from J, leaving 10 bases between them. The CDR3 spans 14 residues. Germline loops: CDR1 MNHEY, CDR2 SMNVEV (reference sequence).

The genes are TRBV7-3 and TRBJ2-7; 9 bases are a match to TRBD2. Per the germline V gene, CDR1 is SGHTA and CDR2 is FQGTGA. J gave up 5 bases and V 3 bases, and 8 bases lay outside the gene matches. The CDR3 has 15 residues. The CDR3 coding sequence is TGTGCCAGCAGCTTGTCAAGCGGGAGGATCGACGAGCAGTACTTC. Amino acids: CASSLSSGRIDEQYF.

This clone has ten or more counts. The chain carries TRBV13 and TRBJ1-3; maybe TRBD1 (6 bases). Trimming shortened V by 2 bases and J by 4 bases, and 9 bases separated the two germline ends. Germline V lookup: CDR1 PRHDT, CDR2 FYEKMQ (reference sequence). The CDR3 covers 14 residues. The CDR3 sequence is CASSLTGLGNTIYF. Here the CDR3 DNA reads TGTGCCAGCAGCTTAACAGGGCTAGGAAACACCATATATTTT.

The chain carries TRBV29-1 and TRBJ1-1; the D gene is possibly TRBD1 (6 bases). Trimming pared 5 bases from V and 4 bases from J, leaving 14 bases between. Germline values: CDR1 SQVTM, CDR2 ANQGSEA. The CDR3 runs 13 residues. As DNA, the CDR3 is TGCAGCGTTCACCAGGGGACGGGCACTGAAGCTTTCTTT. This sequence encodes CSVHQGTGTEAFF.

The rearrangement joins TRBV18 to TRBJ2-6, with D unresolved. The CDR3 has 15 amino acids. Trimming took 6 bases from V and 2 from J, leaving 11 bases between them. Germline V lookup: CDR1 KGHSH, CDR2 LQKENI. CDR3 region: CASSIDIAGANVLTF. DNA for the CDR3: TGTGCCAGCTCCATTGACATTGCTGGGGCCAACGTCCTGACTTTC.

The J gene is TRBJ1-1, the V gene TRBV14; D ambiguous. CDR3 length equals 11 residues. Germline V gene sequence: CDR1 SGHDN, CDR2 FVKESK. With 7 bases removed from V and 8 bases from J, the gap between germline ends came to 11 bases. The CDR3 coding sequence is TGTGCCAGCAATGCCCCCGAGGAAGCTTTCTTT. It codes for CASNAPEEAFF. Full variable domain (outside the CDR3, taken from reference TRBV14 and TRBJ1-1): EAGVTQFPSHSVIEKGQTVTLRCDPISGHDNLYWYRRVMGKEIKFLLHFVKESKQDESGMPNNRFLAERTGGTYSTLKVQPAELEDSGVYFCASNAPEEAFFGQGTRLTVV.

The V and J genes are TRBV3-1 (or the pseudogene TRBV3-2) and TRBJ2-3; D not resolved. CDR1 and CDR2 from the germline V gene are LGHDT and YNNKEL (reference sequence). V gave up 0 bases and J gave up 6 bases, with 13 bases separating them. The CDR3 loop spans 15 amino acids. The CDR3 nucleotides read TGTGCCAGCAGCCAAGAACCCCATAGCTCGGATACGCAGTATTTT. Translating gives CASSQEPHSSDTQYF.

The CDR3 region has the DNA TGTGCCAGTAGTGGTCTAGACAGTGGCAATCAGCCCCAGCATTTT. Its translation: CASSGLDSGNQPQHF. This chain connects TRBV19 to TRBJ1-5; TRBD1 might be the D (5 bases). Per the germline V gene, CDR1 is LNHDA and CDR2 is SQIVND (reference sequence). Between the trimmed V and J ends, which lost 5 bases and 2 bases, there was a span of 13 bases. This CDR3 spans 15 amino acids.

The chain is built from TRBV14 and TRBJ1-1; TRBD1 is a possible D gene (5 bases). This CDR3 has 15 amino acids. Germline V gene sequence: CDR1 SGHDN, CDR2 FVKESK. With 3 bases removed from V and 5 bases from J, the gap between germline ends came to 16 bases. The CDR3 bases are TGTGCCAGCAGCCACCGCGGGAGCCCAGGGACTGAAGCTTTCTTT. It translates to CASSHRGSPGTEAFF. Using reference TRBV14 and TRBJ1-1 for the parts outside the CDR3, the full variable domain is EAGVTQFPSHSVIEKGQTVTLRCDPISGHDNLYWYRRVMGKEIKFLLHFVKESKQDESGMPNNRFLAERTGGTYSTLKVQPAELEDSGVYFCASSHRGSPGTEAFFGQGTRLTVV.

The V gene is TRBV24-1, the J gene TRBJ1-5, with a tentative D call TRBD1 (6 bases). V was clipped by 7 bases and J by 0 bases, with 15 bases between them. The CDR3 contains 16 residues. Looked up from germline, CDR1 is KGHDR and CDR2 is SFDVKD. The CDR3 sequence: CATRHTGRYSNQPQHF. The CDR3 DNA sequence: TGTGCCACCAGACATACAGGGCGATATAGCAATCAGCCCCAGCATTTT.

This clone was observed a few times. The gene calls are TRBV18 and TRBJ1-6; 9 bases agree with TRBD1. CDR1 KGHSH and CDR2 LQKENI come from the germline V gene. The CDR3 has 17 amino acids. Trimming at V came to 5 bases and at J to 7 bases, leaving 12 bases not matched to a gene. DNA of the CDR3: TGTGCCAGCTCATCCACCCTCGGGGGACAGGGAAATTCACCCCTCCACTTT. It yields the protein CASSSTLGGQGNSPLHF.

The chain carries TRBV14 and TRBJ2-5, with 7 bases that match TRBD2. J lost 4 bases, V lost 4 bases, and 9 bases had no gene match. Germline V lookup: CDR1 SGHDN, CDR2 FVKESK. This CDR3 comprises 15 residues. The CDR3 is CASSPGTNHRETQYF. Here the CDR3 DNA reads TGTGCCAGCAGCCCCGGGACTAATCATAGAGAGACCCAGTACTTC.

V usage is TRBV3-1 (or the pseudogene TRBV3-2) and J usage is TRBJ2-5; D is unclear. The CDR3 spans 12 residues. Germline CDR1 reads LGHDT; CDR2 reads YNNKEL (reference sequence). The ends were cut back, 3 bases at V and 6 bases at J, with 8 bases in the middle. Written as DNA, the CDR3 is TGTGCCAGCAGCCAGGTAGTTAAGACCCAGTACTTC. It is translated as CASSQVVKTQYF.

The chain employs TRBV28 and TRBJ2-7; D gene uncertain. The CDR3 length is 12 residues. V dropped 3 bases and J dropped 6 bases, with 9 bases sitting between them. Looked up from germline, CDR1 is MDHEN and CDR2 is SYDVKM. The CDR3 protein is CASSLSTGEQYF. The CDR3 DNA is TGTGCCAGCAGTTTGAGTACCGGCGAGCAGTACTTC.

V is TRBV14 and J is TRBJ2-3, with 8 bases aligning to TRBD2. V gave up 0 bases and J gave up 6 bases; unmatched junction bases: 5. The CDR3 spans 15 residues. From germline, CDR1 is SGHDN and CDR2 FVKESK. The CDR3 is CASSQDTSGYDTQYF. The CDR3 DNA sequence: TGTGCCAGCAGCCAAGATACTAGCGGATACGATACGCAGTATTTT.

This chain connects TRBV7-3 to TRBJ2-7, with TRBD2 matching 7 bases. The germline CDR1 and CDR2 sequences are SGHTA and FQGTGA. CDR3 size: 15 residues. J lost 7 bases, V lost 3 bases, and 12 bases had no gene match. CDR3 DNA sequence: TGTGCCAGCAGCTTGGGCCCGTCACTAGCGTCGGAGCAGTACTTC. This sequence encodes CASSLGPSLASEQYF.

This clone was seen a few times. This chain links TRBV7-2 with TRBJ2-1; 7 bases agree with TRBD1. V was clipped by 4 bases and J by 6 bases; unmatched bases: 12. Germline values: CDR1 SGHTA, CDR2 FQGNSA. The CDR3 spans 16 residues. The CDR3 nucleotides are TGTGCCAGCAGCTCCAAAGGGGGCAATAGCCTCAATGAGCAGTTCTTC. Amino acids: CASSSKGGNSLNEQFF.

A single count supports this clone. J is TRBJ1-6 and V is TRBV6-1, with 8 bases that match TRBD1. CDR3 length: 15 amino acids. V trimming: 0 bases; J trimming: 8 bases; junction bases outside the gene matches: 3. Germline V gene data show CDR1 as MNHNS and CDR2 as SASEGT. This CDR3 is CASSEATGGDSPLHF. DNA for the CDR3: TGTGCCAGCAGTGAAGCCACAGGGGGTGATTCACCCCTCCACTTT.